This TCR beta chain was sequenced in a study of cytomegalovirus exposure and HLA in healthy donors. Study conclusions and caveats: A few of the chains that were CMV-associated were confirmed in vitro to be specific for CMV antigens. Most TCR sequences proved rare, with some public TCRs found in many donors. Cytomegalovirus-associated status was assigned to approximately 160 TCR beta chains. A classifier reportedly called cytomegalovirus status with high sensitivity and specificity.

Clones were sequenced by immunoSEQ multiplex PCR, and TCRdb holds only the in-frame ones, with some missing. The table records around 49,000 clones, 85% to 95% of them present only once. Trimming took 3 bases from V and 4 from J; bases not matched to a gene: 11. The length of the CDR3 is 18 residues. Looked up from germline, CDR1 is MDHEN and CDR2 is SYDVKM. On this clone: Its antigen remains unidentified.

This clonotype was sampled from a man aged 18 to 30 in good health and CMV-seronegative. J is TRBJ2-7 and V is TRBV28; 14 positions match TRBD2. The sample was PBMCs. CDR3 in amino acids: CASSFPSGTSGRLYEQYF. The CDR3 nucleotides read TGTGCCAGCAGTTTCCCATCCGGGACTAGCGGGAGATTGTACGAGCAGTACTTC. Complete variable domain (other parts from reference TRBV28 and TRBJ2-7): DVKVTQSSRYLVKRTGEKVFLECVQDMDHENMFWYRQDPGLGLRLIYFSYDVKMKEKGDIPEGYSVSREKKERFSLILESASTNQTSMYLCASSFPSGTSGRLYEQYFGPGTRLTVT.